This is a list of T cell receptor beta chains from one sample in a study of blood T cell repertoires in COVID-19. Profiling relied on immunoSEQ multiplex PCR, and the TCRdb table lists in-frame clones only, not all of them. The data contain over 200,000 clones, 86% of them singletons. The sequenced sample was peripheral blood. These receptors were collected from a young man who had recovered from COVID-19. Each CDR3 is given with its conserved first and last residue. The D gene is left open where the match is weak. A clone size is listed for some rows: how often the clone was seen (once, few, many), or a class if it is expanded.

size,length,J,D,V,CDR3,DNA
.,13,TRBJ1-2,.,TRBV10-3,CAISPGQNYGYTF,TGTGCCATCAGCCCTGGACAGAACTATGGCTACACCTTC
.,13,TRBJ1-2,.,TRBV29-1,CSVRRQALEGYTF,TGCAGCGTTCGGCGTCAGGCTCTGGAAGGCTACACCTTC
.,11,TRBJ1-1,.,TRBV19,CASSYRVEAFF,TGTGCCAGTAGTTACAGAGTTGAAGCTTTCTTT
.,12,TRBJ1-2,TRBD1,TRBV6-5,CASSFGDSHYTF,TGTGCCAGCAGTTTCGGGGACAGCCACTACACCTTC
.,17,TRBJ2-5,.,TRBV7-6,CASSLGPRRGWSETQYF,TGTGCCAGCAGCTTAGGCCCCCGTAGAGGGTGGTCGGAGACCCAGTACTTC
.,15,TRBJ2-5,.,TRBV19,CASSIGTPYQETQYF,TGTGCCAGTAGTATAGGGACTCCGTACCAAGAGACCCAGTACTTC
.,14,TRBJ2-7,.,TRBV19,CASRKEGSSYEQYF,TGTGCCAGCAGAAAGGAGGGAAGCTCCTACGAGCAGTACTTC
once,14,TRBJ1-1,TRBD1,TRBV6-5,CASRRTGQNTEAFF,TGTGCCAGCAGGCGGACAGGGCAGAACACTGAAGCTTTCTTT
.,15,TRBJ1-4,TRBD1,TRBV5-1,CASSLAGTEGEKLFF,TGCGCCAGCAGCTTGGCCGGGACAGAGGGCGAAAAACTGTTTTTT
.,13,TRBJ2-7,.,TRBV2,CASIGAVSYEQYF,TGTGCCAGCATTGGGGCTGTTTCCTACGAGCAGTACTTC
once,16,TRBJ1-2,.,TRBV19,CASSMGTVRGMDGYTF,TGTGCCAGTAGTATGGGTACCGTTCGGGGGATGGATGGCTACACCTTC
.,16,TRBJ1-6,.,TRBV6-5,CASSYLGEKINSPLHF,TGTGCCAGCAGTTACCTCGGGGAGAAAATTAATTCACCCCTCCACTTT
.,15,TRBJ1-4,.,TRBV19,CATRLNPATNEKLFF,TGTGCCACACGTCTAAACCCTGCAACTAATGAAAAACTGTTTTTT
.,13,TRBJ2-7,.,TRBV19,CASSIPEAGEQYF,TGTGCCAGTAGTATTCCAGAGGCGGGAGAGCAGTACTTC
once,15,TRBJ1-2,TRBD1,TRBV6-2/TRBV6-3,CASSSPGTGMSYYTF,TGTGCCAGCAGTTCGCCAGGGACAGGGATGTCTTACTACACCTTC
.,15,TRBJ2-7,TRBD2,TRBV11-3,CASSLRPGLGGEQYF,TGTGCCAGCAGCTTGCGGCCGGGACTAGGCGGCGAGCAGTACTTC
.,15,TRBJ1-4,.,TRBV15,CATRGAGSTNEKLFF,TGTGCCACCAGAGGCGCGGGGTCAACTAATGAAAAACTGTTTTTT
.,14,TRBJ2-5,.,TRBV2,CASSESRGRETQYF,TGTGCCAGCAGTGAGTCCAGGGGGAGGGAGACCCAGTACTTC
once,14,TRBJ2-3,.,TRBV5-1,CASSLLQGPDTQYF,TGCGCCAGCAGCTTGTTACAGGGCCCAGATACGCAGTATTTT
.,15,TRBJ1-1,.,TRBV7-2,CASSSLAALNTEAFF,TGTGCCAGCAGCTCATTAGCCGCCCTGAACACTGAAGCTTTCTTT
.,14,TRBJ2-3,.,TRBV11-3,CASSLSVSTDTQYF,TGTGCCAGCAGCTTATCAGTTAGCACAGATACGCAGTATTTT
.,14,TRBJ1-2,.,TRBV7-9,CASSLLQGLYGYTF,TGTGCCAGCAGCTTACTACAGGGCCTATACGGCTACACCTTC
.,15,TRBJ1-2,TRBD1,TRBV19,CASSIKRGGAGGYTF,TGTGCCAGTAGTATAAAACGAGGGGGCGCAGGTGGCTACACCTTC
.,13,TRBJ2-1,.,TRBV5-8,CASLSDMGDEQFF,TGTGCCAGCCTCTCCGACATGGGAGATGAGCAGTTCTTC
few,14,TRBJ1-2,.,TRBV19,CASSPGVEPYGYTF,TGTGCCAGTAGCCCAGGGGTAGAGCCCTATGGCTACACCTTC
.,15,TRBJ2-1,TRBD1,TRBV30,CAWSLRDRAYNEQFF,TGTGCCTGGAGCTTACGGGACAGGGCTTACAATGAGCAGTTCTTC
.,18,TRBJ2-6,TRBD1,TRBV19,CATSLGGQGASGANVLTF,TGTGCCACTTCACTCGGGGGACAGGGGGCTTCTGGGGCCAACGTCCTGACTTTC
few,16,TRBJ2-1,.,TRBV5-1,CASSLGRSSSYNEQFF,TGCGCCAGCAGCCTGGGGCGGTCCAGCTCCTACAATGAGCAGTTCTTC
.,13,TRBJ1-3,TRBD1,TRBV15,CATTTGGLNTIYF,TGTGCCACCACCACAGGGGGCTTAAACACCATATATTTT
.,18,TRBJ2-7,TRBD1,TRBV28,CASSLWGAGTGGYNEQYF,TGTGCCAGCAGTTTGTGGGGGGCCGGGACAGGGGGCTATAACGAGCAGTACTTC
.,12,TRBJ2-7,.,TRBV2,CASNRVSYEQYF,TGTGCCAGTAACAGGGTCTCCTACGAGCAGTACTTC
once,16,TRBJ2-5,TRBD2,TRBV5-4,CASSPSSGWYQETQYF,TGTGCCAGCAGTCCTTCTAGCGGTTGGTACCAAGAGACCCAGTACTTC
.,17,TRBJ2-1,TRBD2,TRBV18,CASSPLAGGSSYNEQFF,TGTGCCAGCTCACCATTAGCGGGGGGGAGCTCCTACAATGAGCAGTTCTTC
.,11,TRBJ1-4,.,TRBV30,CAWSDFSKLFF,TGTGCCTGGAGCGACTTCAGTAAGTTGTTTTTT
.,15,TRBJ2-2,TRBD1,TRBV7-2,CASSWGTGGPWELFF,TGTGCCAGCAGCTGGGGGACAGGGGGCCCGTGGGAGCTGTTTTTT
.,15,TRBJ1-4,TRBD1,TRBV7-9,CASSLRTGYDEKLFF,TGTGCCAGCAGCCTCCGGACAGGGTACGATGAAAAACTGTTTTTT
.,16,TRBJ2-1,TRBD1,TRBV9,CASSVEGRGRNNEQFF,TGTGCCAGCAGCGTTGAGGGCAGGGGGCGAAACAATGAGCAGTTCTTC
few,14,TRBJ1-1,.,TRBV21-1,CASTDRAAHTEAFF,TGTGCCAGCACCGACAGGGCAGCTCACACTGAAGCTTTCTTT
.,14,TRBJ1-5,.,TRBV19,CASSTQGSGQPQHF,TGTGCCAGTAGCACACAGGGATCGGGTCAGCCCCAGCATTTT
.,13,TRBJ2-7,.,TRBV6-5,CASTVGTGYEQYF,TGTGCCAGCACCGTGGGAACGGGGTACGAGCAGTACTTC
.,17,TRBJ2-7,TRBD2,TRBV7-8,CASSLRTASGGAYEQYF,TGTGCCAGCAGCTTGAGAACTGCTAGCGGGGGGGCTTACGAGCAGTACTTC
.,17,TRBJ2-5,TRBD1,TRBV5-8,CASSSGIGTGSQETQYF,TGTGCCAGCAGCTCGGGCATAGGGACAGGTTCACAAGAGACCCAGTACTTC
few,16,TRBJ1-4,TRBD1,TRBV3-1/TRBV3-2,CASSQCVGDSYEKLFF,TGTGCCAGCAGCCAATGTGTTGGGGACAGCTATGAAAAACTGTTTTTT
.,16,TRBJ1-2,.,TRBV7-9,CASSPYPPPRGKGYTF,TGTGCCAGCAGCCCCTACCCCCCTCCCAGGGGTAAGGGCTACACCTTC
.,15,TRBJ2-7,TRBD1,TRBV5-1,CASSLDGQGVNEQYF,TGCGCCAGCAGCTTGGATGGTCAGGGGGTGAACGAGCAGTACTTC
.,16,TRBJ2-1,TRBD2,TRBV4-3,CASSHLSGGSYNEQFF,TGCGCCAGCAGCCACCTTAGCGGGGGCTCCTACAATGAGCAGTTCTTC
.,12,TRBJ2-1,.,TRBV2,CAGGTEYNEQFF,TGTGCCGGCGGGACAGAATACAATGAGCAGTTCTTC
.,16,TRBJ1-5,TRBD1,TRBV19,CASSIYPNRGGQPQHF,TGTGCCAGTAGTATATACCCTAACAGGGGTGGTCAGCCCCAGCATTTT
.,14,TRBJ2-7,TRBD2,TRBV19,CASSIGAGDYEQYF,TGTGCCAGTAGTATAGGAGCGGGGGACTACGAGCAGTACTTC
.,15,TRBJ1-2,TRBD1,TRBV18,CASSPQGEANYGYTF,TGTGCCAGCTCACCCCAGGGGGAGGCTAACTATGGCTACACCTTC
.,14,TRBJ2-5,TRBD1,TRBV6-5,CASSNRGGQETQYF,TGTGCCAGCAGCAACAGGGGTGGCCAAGAGACCCAGTACTTC